The rows below give T cell receptor beta chains drawn from one sample of a study of blood T cell repertoires in COVID-19. Only in-frame clones appear in the TCRdb table, and some are missing; sequencing was by immunoSEQ multiplex PCR. The sample shows about 140,000 clones, 60% to 80% of them seen only once. Source material: PBMCs or T cells enriched from blood (not recorded which). The receptors originated from a woman aged 45-65 years who had recovered from COVID-19. The CDR3 runs from the conserved cysteine through the conserved F or W.

>TRBV19|TRBJ2-5
CASLFQETQYF
>TRBV7-8|TRBJ2-1
CASSRTGTHTLRNEQFF
>TRBV19|TRBJ1-3
CASTRQHSGNTIYF
>TRBV11-2|TRBJ2-5
CASSLGQGAWETQYF
>TRBV7-9|TRBJ1-1
CASSLGSRGSRGTIEAFF
>TRBV10-3|TRBJ2-7
CAISDNSGTSRTPYEQYF
>TRBV3-1/TRBV3-2|TRBJ1-4
CASSQGLRNEKLFF
>TRBV27|TRBJ1-1
CASSLLGEPSGATEAFF
>TRBV25-1|TRBJ2-7
CASSEYRTGGFEQYF
>TRBV11-2|TRBJ1-2
CASSQWTSYATGYTF
>TRBV2|TRBJ1-5
CASSEALRGNQPQHF
>TRBV6-5|TRBJ1-2
CASIGQGGGYTF
>TRBV13|TRBJ1-1
CASSSRDRATEAFF
>TRBV3-1/TRBV3-2|TRBJ2-7
CASSPRRDSYEQYF
>TRBV7-9|TRBJ2-2
CASSLEQGLSGELFF
>TRBV4-2|TRBJ2-2
CASSPEGTSGSAGELFF
>TRBV6-5|TRBJ2-5
CASSYGSGGTQYF
>TRBV3-1/TRBV3-2|TRBJ2-5
CASKDSIQETQYF
>TRBV19|TRBJ2-1
CASTSLPGNGSGEQFF
>TRBV6-6|TRBJ1-2
CASSPGQGASYGYTF
>TRBV11-2|TRBJ2-1
CASSLGQGVGEQFF
>TRBV5-1|TRBJ2-1
CASSLAGELEQFF
>TRBV2|TRBJ2-1
CASSEAAQGDEQFF
>TRBV27|TRBJ1-5
CASSIGQGPRWPQHF
>TRBV7-9|TRBJ1-1
CASSPDGDTEAFF
>TRBV12-3/TRBV12-4|TRBJ1-2
CASSPNNYGYTF
>TRBV30|TRBJ1-1
CAWRRTANTEAFF
>TRBV12-3/TRBV12-4|TRBJ1-2
CASSFSSRGYTF
>TRBV3-1/TRBV3-2|TRBJ1-5
CASSQDGGISNQPQHF
>TRBV4-1|TRBJ2-5
CASSQARVLGETQYF
>TRBV6-5|TRBJ1-3
CAIQRTAGNTIYF
>TRBV21-1|TRBJ1-1
CASPRATEAFF
>TRBV3-1/TRBV3-2|TRBJ1-3
CASSQGATRWNTIYF
>TRBV28|TRBJ2-2
CASISARTSITGELFF
>TRBV7-3|TRBJ1-6
CASSSSTGTGSPLHF
>TRBV13|TRBJ2-2
CASSRTGGTGELFF
>TRBV19|TRBJ1-2
CASSIPGRGNYGYTF
>TRBV11-2|TRBJ2-3
CASSSGLAGPTDTQYF
>TRBV25-1|TRBJ2-3
CASGQRGAGTDTQYF
>TRBV6-1|TRBJ1-6
CASSDRGINSPLHF